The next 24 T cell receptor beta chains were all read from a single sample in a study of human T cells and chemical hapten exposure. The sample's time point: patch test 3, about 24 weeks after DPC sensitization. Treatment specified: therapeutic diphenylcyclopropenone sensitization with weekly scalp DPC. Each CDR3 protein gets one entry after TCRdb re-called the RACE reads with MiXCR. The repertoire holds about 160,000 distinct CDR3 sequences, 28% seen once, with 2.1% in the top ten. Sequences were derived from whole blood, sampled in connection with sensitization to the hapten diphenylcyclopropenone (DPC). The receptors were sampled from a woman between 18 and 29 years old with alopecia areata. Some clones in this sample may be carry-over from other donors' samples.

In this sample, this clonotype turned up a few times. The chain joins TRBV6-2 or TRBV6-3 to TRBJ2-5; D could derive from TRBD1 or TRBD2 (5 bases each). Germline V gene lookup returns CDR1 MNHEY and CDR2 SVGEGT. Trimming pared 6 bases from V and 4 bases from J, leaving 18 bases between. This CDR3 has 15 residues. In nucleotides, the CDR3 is TGTGCCAGCAGGCCTCCCGGGACCCTCCGAGAGACCCAGTACTTC. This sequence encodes CASRPPGTLRETQYF.

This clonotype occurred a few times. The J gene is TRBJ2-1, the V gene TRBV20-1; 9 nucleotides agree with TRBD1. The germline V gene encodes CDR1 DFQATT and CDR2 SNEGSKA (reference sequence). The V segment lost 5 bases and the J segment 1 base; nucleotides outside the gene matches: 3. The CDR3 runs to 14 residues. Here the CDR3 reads CSALQGASYNEQFF. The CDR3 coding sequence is TGCAGTGCTTTACAGGGGGCTTCCTACAATGAGCAGTTCTTC.

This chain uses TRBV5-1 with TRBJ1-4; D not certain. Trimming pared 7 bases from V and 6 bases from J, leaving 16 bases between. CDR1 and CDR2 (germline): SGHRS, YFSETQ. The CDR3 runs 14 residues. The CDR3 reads CASGGEIGDEKLFF. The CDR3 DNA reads TGCGCCAGCGGCGGCGAGATAGGAGATGAAAAACTGTTTTTT.

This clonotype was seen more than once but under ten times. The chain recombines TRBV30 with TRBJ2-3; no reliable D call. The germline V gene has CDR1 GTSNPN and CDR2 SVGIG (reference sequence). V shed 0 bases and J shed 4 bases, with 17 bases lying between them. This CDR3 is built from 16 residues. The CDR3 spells CAWSVTQVQRPDTQYF. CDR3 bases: TGTGCCTGGAGTGTAACTCAGGTACAGAGGCCAGATACGCAGTATTTT.

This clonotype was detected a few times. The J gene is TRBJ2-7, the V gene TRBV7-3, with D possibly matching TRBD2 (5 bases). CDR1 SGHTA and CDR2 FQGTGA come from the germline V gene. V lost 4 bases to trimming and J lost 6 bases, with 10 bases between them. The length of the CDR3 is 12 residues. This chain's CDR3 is CASSSGLGEQYF. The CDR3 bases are TGTGCCAGCAGCTCGGGGTTAGGCGAGCAGTACTTC.

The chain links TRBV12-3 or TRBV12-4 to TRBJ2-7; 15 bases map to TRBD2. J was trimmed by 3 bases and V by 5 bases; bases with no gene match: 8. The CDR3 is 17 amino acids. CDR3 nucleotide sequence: TGTGCCAGCAGTCAGGGGACTAGCGGGAGGCCGCGCTACGAGCAGTACTTC. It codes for CASSQGTSGRPRYEQYF.

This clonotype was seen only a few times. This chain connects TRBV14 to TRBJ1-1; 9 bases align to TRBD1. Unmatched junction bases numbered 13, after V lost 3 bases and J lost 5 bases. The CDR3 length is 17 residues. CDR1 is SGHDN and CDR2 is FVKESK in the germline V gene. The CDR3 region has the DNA TGTGCCAGCAGCCAGATACAGGGGGCAATGGGAAAGACTGAAGCTTTCTTT. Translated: CASSQIQGAMGKTEAFF.

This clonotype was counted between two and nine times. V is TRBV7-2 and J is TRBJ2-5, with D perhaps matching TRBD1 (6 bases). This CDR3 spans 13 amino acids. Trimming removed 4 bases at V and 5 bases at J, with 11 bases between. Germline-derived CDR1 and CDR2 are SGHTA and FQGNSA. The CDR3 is CASSSQGRETQYF. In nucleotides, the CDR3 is TGTGCCAGCAGCTCACAGGGCCGTGAGACCCAGTACTTC.

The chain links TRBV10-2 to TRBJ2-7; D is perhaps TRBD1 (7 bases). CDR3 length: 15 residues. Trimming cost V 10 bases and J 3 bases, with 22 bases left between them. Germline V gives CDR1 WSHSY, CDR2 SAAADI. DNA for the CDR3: TGCGCCACCCTTGTCCGGGGGACAGACTTCTACGAGCAGTACTTC. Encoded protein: CATLVRGTDFYEQYF.

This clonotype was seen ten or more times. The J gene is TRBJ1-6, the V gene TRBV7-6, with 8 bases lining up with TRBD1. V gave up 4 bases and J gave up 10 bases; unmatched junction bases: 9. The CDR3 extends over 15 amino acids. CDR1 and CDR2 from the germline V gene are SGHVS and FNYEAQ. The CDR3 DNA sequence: TGTGCCAGCAGCTCCCGGACAGGGTCGGTGTCACCCCTCCACTTT. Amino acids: CASSSRTGSVSPLHF.

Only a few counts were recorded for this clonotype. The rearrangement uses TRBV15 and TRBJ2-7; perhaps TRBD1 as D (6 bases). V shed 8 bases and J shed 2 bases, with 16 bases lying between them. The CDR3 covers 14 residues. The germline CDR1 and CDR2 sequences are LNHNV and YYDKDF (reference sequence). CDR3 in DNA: TGTGCCACCCGACCCCTGACAGGAGCCTACGAGCAGTACTTC. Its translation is CATRPLTGAYEQYF.

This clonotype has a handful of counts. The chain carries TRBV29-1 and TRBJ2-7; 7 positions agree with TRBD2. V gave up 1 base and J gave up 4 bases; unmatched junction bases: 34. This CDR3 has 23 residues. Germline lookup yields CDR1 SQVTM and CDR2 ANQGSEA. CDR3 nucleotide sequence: TGCAGCGTTGAAGGACCTCCCCAAGCCTCTTCGATAGCGGGTAAAACGTCAGAGTACGAGCAGTACTTC. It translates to CSVEGPPQASSIAGKTSEYEQYF.

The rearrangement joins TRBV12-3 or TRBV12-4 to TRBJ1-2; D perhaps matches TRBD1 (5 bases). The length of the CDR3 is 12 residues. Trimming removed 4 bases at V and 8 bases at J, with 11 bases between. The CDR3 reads CASSWGFPGYTF. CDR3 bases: TGTGCCAGCAGTTGGGGGTTTCCGGGCTACACCTTC.

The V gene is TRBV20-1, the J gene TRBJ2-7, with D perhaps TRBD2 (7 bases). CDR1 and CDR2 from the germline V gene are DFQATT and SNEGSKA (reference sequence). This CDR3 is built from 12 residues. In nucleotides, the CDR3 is TGCAGGACGTCGGGGGGCAGGGGCGAGCAGTACTTC. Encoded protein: CRTSGGRGEQYF.

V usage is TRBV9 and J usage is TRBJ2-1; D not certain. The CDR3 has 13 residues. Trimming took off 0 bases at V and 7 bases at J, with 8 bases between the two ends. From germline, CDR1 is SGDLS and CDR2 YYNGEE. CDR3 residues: CASSVAGLNEQFF. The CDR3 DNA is TGTGCCAGCAGCGTAGCTGGGCTAAATGAGCAGTTCTTC.

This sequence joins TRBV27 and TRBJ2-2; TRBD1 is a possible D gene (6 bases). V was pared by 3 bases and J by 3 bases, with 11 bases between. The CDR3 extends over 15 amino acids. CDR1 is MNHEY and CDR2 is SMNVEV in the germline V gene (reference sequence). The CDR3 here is CASSFQDRYTGELFF. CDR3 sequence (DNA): TGTGCCAGCAGTTTTCAGGACAGATACACCGGGGAGCTGTTTTTT.

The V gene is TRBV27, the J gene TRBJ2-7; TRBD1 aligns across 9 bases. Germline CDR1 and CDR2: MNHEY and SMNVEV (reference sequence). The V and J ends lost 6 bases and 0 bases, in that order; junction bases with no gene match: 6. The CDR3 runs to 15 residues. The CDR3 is CASSSRDRVSYEQYF. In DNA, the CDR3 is TGTGCCAGCAGCTCTCGGGACAGGGTCTCCTACGAGCAGTACTTC.

CDR3 sequence: CASVSGANQPQHF. The CDR3 DNA is TGTGCCAGCGTATCCGGGGCGAATCAGCCCCAGCATTTT. The rearrangement joins TRBV12-3 or TRBV12-4 to TRBJ1-5, with a weak D call TRBD1 (5 bases). CDR3 length equals 13 residues. V gave up 8 bases and J gave up 4 bases, with 12 bases separating them.

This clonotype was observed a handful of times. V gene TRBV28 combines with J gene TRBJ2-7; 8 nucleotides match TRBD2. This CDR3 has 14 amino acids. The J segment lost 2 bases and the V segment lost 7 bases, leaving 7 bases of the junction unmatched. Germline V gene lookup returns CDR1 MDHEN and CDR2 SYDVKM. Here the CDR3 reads CASTQRGSPYEQYF. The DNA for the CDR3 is TGTGCCAGCACCCAGCGGGGGTCCCCCTACGAGCAGTACTTC.

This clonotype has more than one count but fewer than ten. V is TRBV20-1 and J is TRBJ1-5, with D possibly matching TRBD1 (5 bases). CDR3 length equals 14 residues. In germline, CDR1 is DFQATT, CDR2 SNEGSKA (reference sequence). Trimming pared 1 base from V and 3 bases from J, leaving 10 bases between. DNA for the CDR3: TGCAGTGCTAGAGGGGGAGGGGACAATCAGCCCCAGCATTTT. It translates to CSARGGGDNQPQHF.

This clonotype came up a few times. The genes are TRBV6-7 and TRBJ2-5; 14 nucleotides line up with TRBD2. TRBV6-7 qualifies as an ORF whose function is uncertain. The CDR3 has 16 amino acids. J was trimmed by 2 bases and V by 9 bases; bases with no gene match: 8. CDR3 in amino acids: CARAGLAGVRQETQYF. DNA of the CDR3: TGTGCCAGAGCGGGACTAGCGGGAGTTCGACAAGAGACCCAGTACTTC.

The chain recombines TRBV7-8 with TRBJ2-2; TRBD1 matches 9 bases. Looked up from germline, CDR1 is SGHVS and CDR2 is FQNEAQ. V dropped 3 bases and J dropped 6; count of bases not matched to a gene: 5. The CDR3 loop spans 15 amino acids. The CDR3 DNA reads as TGTGCCAGCAGCTTGGGACAGGGAGTACCCGGGGAGCTGTTTTTT. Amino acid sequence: CASSLGQGVPGELFF. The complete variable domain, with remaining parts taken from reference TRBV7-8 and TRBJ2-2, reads GAGVSQSPRYKVAKRGQDVALRCDPISGHVSLFWYQQALGQGPEFLTYFQNEAQLDKSGLPSDRFFAERPEGSVSTLKIQRTQQEDSAVYLCASSLGQGVPGELFFGEGSRLTVL.

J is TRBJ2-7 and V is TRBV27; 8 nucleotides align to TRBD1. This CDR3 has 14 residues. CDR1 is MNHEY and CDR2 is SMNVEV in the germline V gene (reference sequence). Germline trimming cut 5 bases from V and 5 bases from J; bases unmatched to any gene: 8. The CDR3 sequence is CASSAGTGGNEQYF. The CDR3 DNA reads TGTGCCAGCAGTGCAGGGACAGGCGGAAACGAGCAGTACTTC.

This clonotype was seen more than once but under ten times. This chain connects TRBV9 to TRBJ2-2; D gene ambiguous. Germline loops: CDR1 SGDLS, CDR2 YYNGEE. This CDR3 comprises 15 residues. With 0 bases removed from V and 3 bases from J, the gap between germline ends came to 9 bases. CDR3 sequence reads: CASSVANLDTGELFF. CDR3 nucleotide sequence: TGTGCCAGCAGCGTAGCGAATCTAGACACCGGGGAGCTGTTTTTT.